These 32 T cell receptor beta chains came from one sample sequenced in a study of OX40 agonist ivuxolimab in advanced cancers. Sequenced by immunoSEQ multiplex PCR; TCRdb stores in-frame clones only, minus some. This table has about 69,000 clones, over 75% appearing once. The source material was CD4+ or CD8+ T cells sorted from blood, sampled in a trial of the OX40 agonist ivuxolimab. All receptors come from an adult with an advanced solid tumor such as melanoma, head and neck, liver or kidney cancer.

This sequence joins TRBV7-9 and TRBJ2-3; 8 bases line up with TRBD2. This CDR3 spans 14 amino acids. The V gene's germline CDR1 is SEHNR and CDR2 FQNEAQ (reference sequence). With 5 bases clipped from V and 6 bases from J, the junction kept 7 bases outside the gene matches. The DNA for the CDR3 is TGTGCCAGCAGCATCGGGGGGGCTCTCGATACGCAGTATTTT. It is translated as CASSIGGALDTQYF.

Here the CDR3 reads CASSPRPGLAGTGELFF. The CDR3 DNA sequence: TGTGCCAGCAGCCCCCGTCCGGGACTAGCGGGTACCGGGGAGCTGTTTTTT. This sequence joins TRBV5-4 and TRBJ2-2; 12 bases are a match to TRBD2. Per the germline V gene, CDR1 is SGHNT and CDR2 is YYREEE (reference sequence). J gave up 5 bases and V 4 bases, and 9 bases lay outside the gene matches. The CDR3 runs to 17 residues. Full variable domain (missing parts from reference TRBV5-4 and TRBJ2-2): ETGVTQSPTHLIKTRGQQVTLRCSSQSGHNTVSWYQQALGQGPQFIFQYYREEENGRGNFPPRFSGLQFPNYSSELNVNALELDDSALYLCASSPRPGLAGTGELFFGEGSRLTVL.

This chain uses TRBV29-1 with TRBJ2-7; D remains unclear. V shed 0 bases and J shed 3 bases, with 12 bases lying between them. This CDR3 spans 14 amino acids. Germline CDR1 reads SQVTM; CDR2 reads ANQGSEA. CDR3 residues: CSVEDDKRVYEQYF. Written as DNA, the CDR3 is TGCAGCGTTGAAGATGACAAACGAGTCTACGAGCAGTACTTC.

The J gene is TRBJ2-7, the V gene TRBV7-9; D may be TRBD2 (6 bases). V shed 3 bases and J shed 2 bases, with 11 bases lying between them. This CDR3 has 14 residues. Germline CDR1 is SEHNR and CDR2 is FQNEAQ (reference sequence). The CDR3 DNA is TGTGCCAGCAGCTTCCCGGGGGTGACCTACGAGCAGTACTTC. It specifies CASSFPGVTYEQYF.

The chain uses TRBV27 and TRBJ2-1; 11 bases fit TRBD1. The V and J ends lost 2 bases and 2 bases, in that order; junction bases with no gene match: 2. CDR3 length: 16 amino acids. Germline CDR1 and CDR2: MNHEY and SMNVEV (reference sequence). The CDR3 DNA reads TGTGCCAGCAGTTTAGGGGGACAGGGGGCCTACAATGAGCAGTTCTTC. Translating it yields CASSLGGQGAYNEQFF.

The chain combines TRBV28 with TRBJ2-7; unclear D gene. There are 14 residues in the CDR3. Trimming removed 3 bases at V and 3 bases at J, with 12 bases between. CDR1 and CDR2 from the germline V gene are MDHEN and SYDVKM. Here the CDR3 DNA reads TGTGCCAGCAGTTTTTCCCTCGGGCTCTACGAGCAGTACTTC. The encoded protein is CASSFSLGLYEQYF.

In nucleotides, the CDR3 is TGTGCCAGCAGCTTAGGGCCCCTAGAGCAGTACTTC. The encoded protein is CASSLGPLEQYF. The chain carries TRBV7-9 and TRBJ2-7; D uncertain. The V end was cut by 1 base, the J end by 7 bases, with 8 bases between. Germline-derived CDR1 and CDR2 are SEHNR and FQNEAQ (reference sequence). The CDR3 has 12 residues.

This clone has just one count. The gene calls are TRBV6-6 and TRBJ2-7; D might be TRBD2 (5 bases). V gave up 0 bases and J gave up 2 bases, with 8 bases separating them. The germline V gene encodes CDR1 MNHNY and CDR2 SVGAGI (reference sequence). The CDR3 is 14 residues long. The DNA for the CDR3 is TGTGCCAGCAGTTACTCCCAGCGGCCCTACGAGCAGTACTTC. It yields the protein CASSYSQRPYEQYF.

V is TRBV21-1 and J is TRBJ1-2. TRBV21-1 is classified as a pseudogene. This CDR3 contains 16 residues. The DNA for the CDR3 is TGTGCCAGCAGCTCCCGTGAACTGGAATGGAACTATGGCTACACCTTC. This translates into CASSSRELEWNYGYTF.

The chain uses TRBV7-2 and TRBJ2-3, with D possibly being TRBD2 (7 bases). Germline V lookup: CDR1 SGHTA, CDR2 FQGNSA. Trimming took off 4 bases at V and 5 bases at J, with 13 bases between the two ends. This CDR3 has 14 residues. The CDR3 sequence is CASSSTGGVDTQYF. The CDR3 DNA is TGTGCCAGCAGCTCAACGGGGGGCGTAGATACGCAGTATTTT.

V usage is TRBV4-2 and J usage is TRBJ1-5; 7 bases agree with TRBD1. Germline CDR1 reads LGHNA; CDR2 reads YNFKEQ. The CDR3 has 15 amino acids. Trimming at V came to 4 bases and at J to 0 bases, leaving 3 bases not matched to a gene. The CDR3, as DNA: TGTGCCAGCAGCCCCGGACAGGATAGCAATCAGCCCCAGCATTTT. Translated, it gives CASSPGQDSNQPQHF.

This sequence joins TRBV28 and TRBJ1-2; 7 bases are a match to TRBD1. Unmatched junction bases numbered 12, after V lost 4 bases and J lost 4 bases. The germline V gene encodes CDR1 MDHEN and CDR2 SYDVKM. This CDR3 comprises 16 residues. CDR3 amino acids: CASSSQGVSFLYGYTF. The CDR3, as DNA: TGTGCCAGCAGTTCCCAGGGGGTTTCCTTTCTCTATGGCTACACCTTC.

The CDR3 loop reads CASSWDRGVYEQYF. The CDR3 nucleotides read TGTGCCAGCAGCTGGGACAGGGGAGTGTACGAGCAGTACTTC. The V call is TRBV28, the J call TRBJ2-7; 10 positions agree with TRBD1. CDR3 length: 14 residues. In germline, CDR1 is MDHEN, CDR2 SYDVKM. After removal of 6 bases from V and 4 bases from J, the junction contained 6 bases not matched to a gene.

This clone was detected once. The chain uses TRBV30 and TRBJ2-7; TRBD1 matches at 7 bases. CDR1 is GTSNPN and CDR2 is SVGIG in the germline V gene (reference sequence). The CDR3 has 14 residues. V trimming: 3 bases; J trimming: 6 bases; junction bases outside the gene matches: 11. Written as DNA, the CDR3 is TGTGCCTGGAGAGGACAGGCCTTCTTAGGCGAGCAGTACTTC. It specifies CAWRGQAFLGEQYF.

The CDR3 nucleotides are TGTGCCAGCAGTTACGGTACGGGGCTCGGCTACACCTTC. This gives the protein CASSYGTGLGYTF. The chain uses TRBV6-5 and TRBJ1-2; D perhaps matches TRBD1 (5 bases). V shed 2 bases and J shed 8 bases, with 12 bases lying between them. Germline V CDR1 and CDR2: MNHEY, SVGAGI. The CDR3 consists of 13 residues.

This chain joins TRBV30 and TRBJ2-7; TRBD1 agrees at 9 bases. Germline V lookup: CDR1 GTSNPN, CDR2 SVGIG (reference sequence). The CDR3 length is 15 residues. Trimming cost V 1 base and J 2 bases; bases outside gene matches: 6. The CDR3, as DNA: TGTGCCTGGAGTGCCCGGGACAGGGTCCCCTACGAGCAGTACTTC. Encoded protein: CAWSARDRVPYEQYF.

This sequence joins TRBV19 and TRBJ2-1, with 13 nucleotides matching TRBD2. Germline CDR1 LNHDA, CDR2 SQIVND (reference sequence). The CDR3 is 16 residues long. The V and J ends lost 5 bases and 8 bases, in that order; junction bases with no gene match: 9. CDR3 in DNA: TGTGCCAGTAGTCTGGCGGGACTAGCGGGAATCGATGAGCAGTTCTTC. Translating gives CASSLAGLAGIDEQFF.

The V call is TRBV6-5, the J call TRBJ1-1, with unresolved D. The CDR3 is made up of 11 amino acids. Deletions cut 5 bases from V and 7 bases from J, with 8 bases between. Germline assignment: CDR1 MNHEY and CDR2 SVGAGI. CDR3 coding DNA: TGTGCCAGCAGTCTCGGGATTGAAGCTTTCTTT. Protein sequence: CASSLGIEAFF.

This clone was found once. The genes are TRBV7-9 and TRBJ1-2; perhaps TRBD1 as D (6 bases). V was trimmed by 5 bases and J by 3 bases, leaving 13 bases between them. Germline V gene lookup returns CDR1 SEHNR and CDR2 FQNEAQ (reference sequence). This CDR3 has 14 amino acids. The CDR3 region has the DNA TGTGCCAGCAGCGGGGGACATATTTACTATGGCTACACCTTC. Translated: CASSGGHIYYGYTF.

The chain joins TRBV5-1 to TRBJ2-4, with unresolved D. The germline gives CDR1 SGHRS, CDR2 YFSETQ. The CDR3 is made up of 15 amino acids. Trimming pared 0 bases from V and 1 base from J, leaving 8 bases between. This chain's CDR3 is CASSLGGTAKNIQYF. CDR3 nucleotides: TGCGCCAGCAGCTTGGGGGGAACGGCCAAAAACATTCAGTACTTC.

This clone turned up a few times. This chain links TRBV7-3 with TRBJ1-6, with TRBD1 identical over 9 bases. Germline V CDR1 and CDR2: SGHTA, FQGTGA. V shed 0 bases and J 5 bases; nucleotides not matched to a gene: 14. CDR3 size: 20 residues. The CDR3 sequence: CASSLTVRIRDRENNSPLHF. The CDR3 DNA is TGTGCCAGCAGCTTAACGGTCCGCATCCGGGACAGGGAGAATAATTCACCCCTCCACTTT.

V gene TRBV7-8 combines with J gene TRBJ1-1; TRBD1 aligns across 7 bases. Germline assignment: CDR1 SGHVS and CDR2 FQNEAQ. Unmatched junction bases numbered 6, after V lost 5 bases and J lost 3 bases. There are 14 residues in the CDR3. CDR3 region: CASSARDSYTEAFF. The CDR3 DNA reads TGTGCCAGCAGCGCGCGGGACAGCTACACTGAAGCTTTCTTT.

The chain couples TRBV10-3 to TRBJ1-1; D is perhaps TRBD1 (5 bases). CDR1 is ENHRY, CDR2 SYGVKD, per germline. Trimming left V 2 bases short and J 1 base short, with 14 bases between. The CDR3 spans 16 residues. DNA for the CDR3: TGTGCCATCAGTGAGACAGGCCCTTTCGAGAACACTGAAGCTTTCTTT. Protein sequence: CAISETGPFENTEAFF.

V usage is TRBV4-2 and J usage is TRBJ2-2; D perhaps matches TRBD2 (5 bases). Deletions cut 0 bases from V and 1 base from J, with 12 bases between. Germline assignment: CDR1 LGHNA and CDR2 YNFKEQ. CDR3 size: 17 residues. CDR3 in amino acids: CASSQEELAENTGELFF. CDR3 bases: TGTGCCAGCAGCCAAGAAGAGCTAGCAGAGAACACCGGGGAGCTGTTTTTT.

V usage is TRBV6-1 and J usage is TRBJ2-7; TRBD2 agrees at 7 bases. CDR1 is MNHNS and CDR2 is SASEGT in the germline V gene. The CDR3 spans 14 residues. The junction had 8 bases not matched to a gene; V was cut back by 6 bases and J by 3 bases. CDR3 nucleotide sequence: TGTGCCAGCAGCCGCGGGACTACCCTCTACGAGCAGTACTTC. It translates to CASSRGTTLYEQYF.

This rearrangement joins TRBV11-2 to TRBJ2-1; 10 bases align to TRBD2. Germline CDR1 and CDR2: SGHAT and FQNNGV. With V trimmed by 5 bases and J by 0 bases, 4 bases remained unmatched. The CDR3 sequence is 16 residues long. The CDR3 sequence: CASSKSSGSSYNEQFF. The CDR3 nucleotides read TGTGCCAGCAGCAAATCTAGCGGGAGCTCCTACAATGAGCAGTTCTTC.

This chain joins TRBV19 and TRBJ2-1, with D perhaps matching TRBD1 (6 bases). This CDR3 region has 15 residues. The germline gives CDR1 LNHDA, CDR2 SQIVND (reference sequence). Trimming pared 3 bases from V and 6 bases from J, leaving 15 bases between. In DNA, the CDR3 is TGTGCCAGTAGTATCGTGTGGGGGCAGTTCAATGAGCAGTTCTTC. Translated, it gives CASSIVWGQFNEQFF.

This chain connects TRBV16 to TRBJ1-2; TRBD1 aligns across 9 bases. Germline CDR1 is KGHSY and CDR2 is FQNENV. The ends lost 0 bases at V and 1 base at J; junction bases unmatched: 0. The CDR3 is 15 residues long. In nucleotides, the CDR3 is TGTGCCAGCAGCCAATCGACAGGGGGTAACTATGGCTACACCTTC. Its translation: CASSQSTGGNYGYTF.

The chain is built from TRBV4-1 and TRBJ2-2, with 7 bases matching TRBD2. The CDR3 spans 18 residues. With V trimmed by 3 bases and J by 0 bases, 10 bases remained unmatched. Germline CDR1 and CDR2: MGHRA and YSYEKL. CDR3 in amino acids: CASSHLPGEGANTGELFF. The CDR3 bases are TGCGCCAGCAGCCACCTTCCGGGGGAGGGCGCGAACACCGGGGAGCTGTTTTTT.

This chain joins TRBV6-5 and TRBJ1-2; the D gene is possibly TRBD1 (5 bases). CDR1 and CDR2 from the germline V gene are MNHEY and SVGAGI. This CDR3 spans 14 amino acids. V lost 1 base, J lost 2 bases, and 8 bases lay in between. The CDR3 here is CASSYYRQNYGYTF. The CDR3 nucleotides are TGTGCCAGCAGTTACTACAGGCAAAACTATGGCTACACCTTC.

The chain joins TRBV19 to TRBJ1-1; D perhaps matches TRBD1 (5 bases). The V end was cut by 2 bases, the J end by 0 bases, with 7 bases between. Germline V lookup: CDR1 LNHDA, CDR2 SQIVND (reference sequence). The CDR3 has 14 residues. DNA of the CDR3: TGTGCCAGTAGTATACAGGGCCTGAACACTGAAGCTTTCTTT. Its translation is CASSIQGLNTEAFF. The variable domain in full, with the rest retrieved from reference TRBV19 and TRBJ1-1, is DGGITQSPKYLFRKEGQNVTLSCEQNLNHDAMYWYRQDPGQGLRLIYYSQIVNDFQKGDIAEGYSVSREKKESFPLTVTSAQKNPTAFYLCASSIQGLNTEAFFGQGTRLTVV.

The CDR3 coding sequence is TGTGCCAGCAGTGAATCGACAGGGTATAACTATGGCTACACCTTC. As protein: CASSESTGYNYGYTF. The chain couples TRBV25-1 to TRBJ1-2; 7 positions match TRBD1. Trimming removed 1 base from V and 1 base from J; junction bases left unmatched: 3. Germline CDR1 reads MGHDK; CDR2 reads SYGVNS. The CDR3 spans 15 residues.